One and the same sample provided the 10 T cell receptor beta chains below, sequenced in a study of T-cell memory formation after mild COVID-19. TCRdb re-called the 5' RACE reads through MiXCR, storing one row per CDR3 protein. The sample contains about 110,000 distinct CDR3 sequences, 15% to 20% of which appear only once. The sequenced sample consisted of PBMCs or a T cell subset sorted from them (not recorded which). The receptor source for this set is a man aged 18 to 35 who had mild COVID-19 (a few samples of this study predate the infection). Cell type and time point are not known.

This sequence joins TRBV20-1 and TRBJ2-3, with 7 bases fitting TRBD1. Germline trimming cut 7 bases from V and 4 bases from J; bases unmatched to any gene: 8. Germline CDR1 reads DFQATT; CDR2 reads SNEGSKA (reference sequence). The CDR3 length is 13 residues. CDR3 bases: TGCAGTGAGATGACAGGGTCTCCAGATACGCAGTATTTT. This encodes CSEMTGSPDTQYF.

There are a few counts of this clonotype. The chain has TRBV11-2 and TRBJ1-3; D gene uncertain. CDR1 SGHAT and CDR2 FQNNGV come from the germline V gene. Trimming took 4 bases from V and 2 from J, leaving 12 bases between them. The CDR3 loop spans 15 amino acids. CDR3 region: CASSYGPATGNTIYF. In DNA, the CDR3 is TGTGCCAGCAGCTACGGACCGGCCACTGGAAACACCATATATTTT.

This clonotype was detected only a few times. The chain links TRBV4-1 to TRBJ1-2; D not certain. The germline V and J ends were trimmed by 1 base and 4 bases, with 13 bases remaining between them. The CDR3 is made up of 15 amino acids. Per the germline V gene, CDR1 is MGHRA and CDR2 is YSYEKL. The CDR3 nucleotides read TGCGCCAGCAGCCAAGCATCCACCCCAATCTATGGCTACACCTTC. It yields the protein CASSQASTPIYGYTF.

This clonotype has only a few counts. The chain is built from TRBV20-1 and TRBJ2-1; 8 bases fit TRBD2. V lost 5 bases to trimming and J lost 8 bases; unmatched junction nucleotides: 11. Germline-derived CDR1 and CDR2 are DFQATT and SNEGSKA (reference sequence). CDR3 length: 14 residues. CDR3 coding DNA: TGCAGTGCTTCGGGGGGGCGGCTTGTTGATGAGCAGTTCTTC. Its translation is CSASGGRLVDEQFF.

The V gene is TRBV12-3 or TRBV12-4, the J gene TRBJ2-3, with D possibly being TRBD2 (5 bases). With 3 bases removed from V and 0 bases from J, the gap between germline ends came to 13 bases. This CDR3 comprises 16 residues. The CDR3 loop is CASSLAEGSSTDTQYF. The CDR3, as DNA: TGTGCCAGCAGTTTGGCGGAAGGGAGTAGCACAGATACGCAGTATTTT.

Ten or more counts support this clonotype. The chain joins TRBV7-2 to TRBJ2-7, with 8 nucleotides matching TRBD2. After removal of 6 bases from V and 6 bases from J, the junction contained 10 bases not matched to a gene. Germline V gene sequence: CDR1 SGHTA, CDR2 FQGNSA. This CDR3 region has 14 residues. CDR3 sequence reads: CASSTVGAGGEQYF. The DNA of the CDR3 is TGTGCCAGCAGTACCGTTGGTGCGGGGGGCGAGCAGTACTTC.

The rearrangement joins TRBV12-3 or TRBV12-4 to TRBJ2-1, with 7 nucleotides matching TRBD2. This CDR3 contains 15 residues. Trimming took 3 bases from V and 7 from J; bases not matched to a gene: 9. In DNA, the CDR3 is TGTGCCAGCAGTTTGGAATCGAGGGGAGGGAATGAGCAGTTCTTC. It encodes CASSLESRGGNEQFF.

This clonotype was picked up a small number of times. The rearrangement joins TRBV7-6 to TRBJ2-5; 7 nucleotides match TRBD1. This CDR3 is built from 14 residues. CDR1 is SGHVS, CDR2 FNYEAQ, per germline. J was trimmed by 1 base and V by 5 bases; bases with no gene match: 4. The CDR3 bases are TGTGCCAGCAGCAAGGGACAGAGCCAAGAGACCCAGTACTTC. This encodes CASSKGQSQETQYF.

The sample holds a few counts of this clonotype. The CDR3 nucleotides read TGCAGTGCTTTAGAGGGTCGTAACAATGAGCAGTTCTTC. Its translation is CSALEGRNNEQFF. The V gene is TRBV20-1, the J gene TRBJ2-1; D is possibly TRBD2 (5 bases). Germline assignment: CDR1 DFQATT and CDR2 SNEGSKA (reference sequence). This CDR3 region has 13 residues. Trimming stripped 5 bases from V and 5 bases from J, with 13 bases between.

This chain's CDR3 is CASHGQLNQPQHF. The CDR3 DNA reads TGTGCCAGTCATGGACAGCTTAATCAGCCCCAGCATTTT. This chain uses TRBV18 with TRBJ1-5, with D tentatively TRBD1 (6 bases). This CDR3 region has 13 residues. The V end lost 9 bases, the J end lost 4 bases, and 13 bases lay between the germline ends. Germline V CDR1 and CDR2: KGHSH, LQKENI.